Detailed here is one T cell receptor (beta chain). Its antigen is still unknown. There are 15 residues in the CDR3. Trimming cost V 1 base and J 5 bases; bases outside gene matches: 3. Germline V gives CDR1 LNHDA, CDR2 SQIVND (reference sequence). The repertoire was sequenced with immunoSEQ multiplex PCR; TCRdb's copy has only in-frame clones and lacks some. The sample shows some 17,000 clones, 90% of them seen only once. This sample stems from a study of T cells in localized non-small cell lung cancer. Study results and caveats: Multi-region tumor sequencing was not done, so intratumor heterogeneity could not be excluded. In uninvolved adjacent lung, T cell clonality reached its highest value, exceeding tumor.

The chain combines TRBV19 with TRBJ2-2; 8 nucleotides agree with TRBD1. The origin of this receptor is a woman aged 35-75 years with stage III lung adenocarcinoma. The source was peripheral blood mononuclear cells, collected before any cancer treatment. CDR3 in amino acids: CASSIGQGTTGELFF. CDR3 DNA sequence: TGTGCCAGTAGTATAGGACAGGGGACGACCGGGGAGCTGTTTTTT.